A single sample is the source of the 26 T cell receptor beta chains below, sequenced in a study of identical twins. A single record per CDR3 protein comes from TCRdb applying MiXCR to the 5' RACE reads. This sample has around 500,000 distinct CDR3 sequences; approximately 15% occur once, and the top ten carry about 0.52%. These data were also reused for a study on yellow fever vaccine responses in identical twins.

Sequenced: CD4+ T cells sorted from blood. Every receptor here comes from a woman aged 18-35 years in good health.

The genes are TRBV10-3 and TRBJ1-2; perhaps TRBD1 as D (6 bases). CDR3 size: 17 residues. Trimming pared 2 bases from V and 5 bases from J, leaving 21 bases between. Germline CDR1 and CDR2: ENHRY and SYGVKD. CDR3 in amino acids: CAISEGQTLDRRYGYTF. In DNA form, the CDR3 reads TGTGCCATCAGTGAGGGGCAAACTCTTGACAGGAGGTATGGCTACACCTTC.

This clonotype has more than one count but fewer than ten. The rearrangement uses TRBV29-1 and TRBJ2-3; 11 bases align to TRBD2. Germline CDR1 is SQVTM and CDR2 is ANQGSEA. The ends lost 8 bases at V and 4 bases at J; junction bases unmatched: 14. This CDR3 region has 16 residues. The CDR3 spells CSSAGSSGRIPDTQYF. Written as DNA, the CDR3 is TGCAGCTCGGCCGGTTCTAGCGGGAGGATCCCAGATACGCAGTATTTT.

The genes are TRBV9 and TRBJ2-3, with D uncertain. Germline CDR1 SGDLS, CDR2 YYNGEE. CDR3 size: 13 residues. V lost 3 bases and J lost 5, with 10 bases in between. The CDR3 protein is CASSGAYGDTQYF. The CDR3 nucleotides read TGTGCCAGCAGCGGGGCCTACGGAGATACGCAGTATTTT. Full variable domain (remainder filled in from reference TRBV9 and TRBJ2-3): DSGVTQTPKHLITATGQRVTLRCSPRSGDLSVYWYQQSLDQGLQFLIQYYNGEERAKGNILERFSAQQFPDLHSELNLSSLELGDSALYFCASSGAYGDTQYFGPGTRLTVL.

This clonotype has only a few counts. The CDR3 sequence: CASRRTSGSPQEFF. The CDR3 DNA follows: TGTGCCAGCAGACGGACTAGCGGGAGCCCTCAAGAGTTCTTC. This sequence joins TRBV7-2 and TRBJ2-1; TRBD2 agrees at 13 bases. V lost 6 bases and J lost 14; bases outside the gene matches: 10. The CDR3 has 14 amino acids. Germline V gene lookup returns CDR1 SGHTA and CDR2 FQGNSA. The complete variable domain, with remaining parts taken from reference TRBV7-2 and TRBJ2-1, reads GAGVSQSPSNKVTEKGKDVELRCDPISGHTALYWYRQSLGQGLEFLIYFQGNSAPDKSGLPSDRFSAERTGGSVSTLTIQRTQQEDSAVYLCASRRTSGSPQEFFGPGTRLTVL.

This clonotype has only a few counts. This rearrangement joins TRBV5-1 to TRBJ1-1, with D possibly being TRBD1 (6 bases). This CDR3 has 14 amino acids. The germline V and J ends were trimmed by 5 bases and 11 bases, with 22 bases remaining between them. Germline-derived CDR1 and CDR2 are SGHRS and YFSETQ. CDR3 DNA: TGCGCCAGCAGGTCGGACAGCTCCCGCCCGGGGGCTTTCTTT. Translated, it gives CASRSDSSRPGAFF.

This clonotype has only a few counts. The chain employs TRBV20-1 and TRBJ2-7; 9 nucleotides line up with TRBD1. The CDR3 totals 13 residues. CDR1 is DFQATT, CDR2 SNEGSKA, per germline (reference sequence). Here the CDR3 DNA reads TGCAGAGTTGAGGGACAGGGCGAACTCGAGCAGTACTTC. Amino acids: CRVEGQGELEQYF.

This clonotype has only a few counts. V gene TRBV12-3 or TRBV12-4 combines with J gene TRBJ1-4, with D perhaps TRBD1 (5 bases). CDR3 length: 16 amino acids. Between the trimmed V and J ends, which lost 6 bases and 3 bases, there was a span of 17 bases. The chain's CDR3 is CASSRTVRAANEKLFF. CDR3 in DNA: TGTGCCAGCAGCCGAACCGTCAGGGCTGCTAATGAAAAACTGTTTTTT.

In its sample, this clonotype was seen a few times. Here the CDR3 DNA reads TGTGCCAGCAGGGACAGGGGCTACAATGAGCAGTTCTTC. This translates into CASRDRGYNEQFF. The chain joins TRBV12-3 or TRBV12-4 to TRBJ2-1; 9 positions agree with TRBD1. Trimming removed 6 bases from V and 3 bases from J; junction bases left unmatched: 0. The length of the CDR3 is 13 residues.

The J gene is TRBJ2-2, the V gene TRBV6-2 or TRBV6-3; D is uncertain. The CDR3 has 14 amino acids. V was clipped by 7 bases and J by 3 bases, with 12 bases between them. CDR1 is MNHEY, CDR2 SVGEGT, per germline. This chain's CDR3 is CASTLGRHTGELFF. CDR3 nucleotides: TGTGCCAGCACATTAGGCAGGCACACCGGGGAGCTGTTTTTT.

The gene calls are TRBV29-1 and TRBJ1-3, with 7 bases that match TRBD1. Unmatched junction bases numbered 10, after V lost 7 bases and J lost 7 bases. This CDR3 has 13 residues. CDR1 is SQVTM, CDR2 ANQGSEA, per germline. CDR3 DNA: TGCAGCGCCTCAAGGACAGGTTTTAACACCATATATTTT. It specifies CSASRTGFNTIYF.

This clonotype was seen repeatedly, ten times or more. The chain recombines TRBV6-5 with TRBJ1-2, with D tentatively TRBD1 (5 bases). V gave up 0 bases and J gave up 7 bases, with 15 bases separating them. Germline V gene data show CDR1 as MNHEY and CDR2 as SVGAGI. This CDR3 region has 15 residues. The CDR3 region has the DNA TGTGCCAGCAGTTACTCCGAATCCGGGGGAGCTGGCTACACCTTC. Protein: CASSYSESGGAGYTF.

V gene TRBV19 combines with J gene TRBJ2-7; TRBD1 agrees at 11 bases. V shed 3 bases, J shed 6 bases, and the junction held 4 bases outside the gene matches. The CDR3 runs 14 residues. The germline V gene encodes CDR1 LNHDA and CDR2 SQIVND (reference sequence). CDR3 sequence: CASSMWTGGGEQYF. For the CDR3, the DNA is TGTGCCAGTAGTATGTGGACAGGGGGCGGCGAGCAGTACTTC.

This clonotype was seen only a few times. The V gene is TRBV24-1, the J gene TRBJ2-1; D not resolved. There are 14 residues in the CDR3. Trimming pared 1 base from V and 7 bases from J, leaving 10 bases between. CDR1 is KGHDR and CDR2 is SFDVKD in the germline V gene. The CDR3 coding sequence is TGTGCCACCAGTGATTTCCGGGTCGGGAATGAGCAGTTCTTC. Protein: CATSDFRVGNEQFF.

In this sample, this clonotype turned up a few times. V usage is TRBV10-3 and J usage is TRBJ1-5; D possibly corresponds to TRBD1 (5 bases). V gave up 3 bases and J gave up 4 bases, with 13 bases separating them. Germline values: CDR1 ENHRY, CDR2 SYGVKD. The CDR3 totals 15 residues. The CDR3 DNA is TGTGCCATCAGTGACAGGGATGCTGGGAATCAGCCCCAGCATTTT. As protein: CAISDRDAGNQPQHF.

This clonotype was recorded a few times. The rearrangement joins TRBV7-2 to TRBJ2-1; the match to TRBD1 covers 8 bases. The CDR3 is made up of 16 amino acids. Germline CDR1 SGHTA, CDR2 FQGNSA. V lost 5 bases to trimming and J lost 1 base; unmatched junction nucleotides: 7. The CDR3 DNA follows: TGTGCCAGCAGCAACCAGGGGGCTGGGTCCTACAATGAGCAGTTCTTC. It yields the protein CASSNQGAGSYNEQFF. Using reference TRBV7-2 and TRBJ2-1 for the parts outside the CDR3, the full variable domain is GAGVSQSPSNKVTEKGKDVELRCDPISGHTALYWYRQSLGQGLEFLIYFQGNSAPDKSGLPSDRFSAERTGGSVSTLTIQRTQQEDSAVYLCASSNQGAGSYNEQFFGPGTRLTVL.

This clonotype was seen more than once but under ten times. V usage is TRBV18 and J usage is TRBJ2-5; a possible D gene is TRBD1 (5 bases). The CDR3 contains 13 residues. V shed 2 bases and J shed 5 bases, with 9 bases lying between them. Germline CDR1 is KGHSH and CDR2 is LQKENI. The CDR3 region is CASSPRGMETQYF. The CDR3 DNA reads TGTGCCAGCTCACCAAGGGGAATGGAGACCCAGTACTTC.

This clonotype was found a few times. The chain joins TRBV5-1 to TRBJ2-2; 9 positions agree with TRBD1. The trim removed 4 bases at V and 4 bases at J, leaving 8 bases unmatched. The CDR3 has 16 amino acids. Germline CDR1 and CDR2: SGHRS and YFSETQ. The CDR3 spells CASSHRGTGSTGELFF. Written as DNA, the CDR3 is TGCGCCAGCAGCCACAGGGGGACAGGGAGCACCGGGGAGCTGTTTTTT. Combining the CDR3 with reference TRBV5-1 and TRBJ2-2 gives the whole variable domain KAGVTQTPRYLIKTRGQQVTLSCSPISGHRSVSWYQQTPGQGLQFLFEYFSETQRNKGNFPGRFSGRQFSNSRSEMNVSTLELGDSALYLCASSHRGTGSTGELFFGEGSRLTVL.

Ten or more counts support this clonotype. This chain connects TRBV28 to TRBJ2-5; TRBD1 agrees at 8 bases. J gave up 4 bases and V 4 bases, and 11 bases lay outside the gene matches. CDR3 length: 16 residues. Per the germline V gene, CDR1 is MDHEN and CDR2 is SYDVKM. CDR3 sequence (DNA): TGTGCCAGCAGTTACGGACAGGGCGTTGGGGTAGAGACCCAGTACTTC. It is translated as CASSYGQGVGVETQYF.

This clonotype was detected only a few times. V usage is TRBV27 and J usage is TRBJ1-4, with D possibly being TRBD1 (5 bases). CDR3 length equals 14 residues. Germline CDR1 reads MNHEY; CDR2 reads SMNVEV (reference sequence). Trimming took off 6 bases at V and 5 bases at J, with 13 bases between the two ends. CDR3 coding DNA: TGTGCCAGCAGAATGCGCAGGGCAAATGAAAAACTGTTTTTT. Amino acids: CASRMRRANEKLFF.

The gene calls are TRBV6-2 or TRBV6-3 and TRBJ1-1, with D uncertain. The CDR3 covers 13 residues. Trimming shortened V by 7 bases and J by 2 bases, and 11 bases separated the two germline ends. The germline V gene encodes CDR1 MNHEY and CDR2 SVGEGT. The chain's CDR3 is CASTQEYNTEAFF. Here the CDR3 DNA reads TGTGCCAGCACCCAAGAATATAACACTGAAGCTTTCTTT.

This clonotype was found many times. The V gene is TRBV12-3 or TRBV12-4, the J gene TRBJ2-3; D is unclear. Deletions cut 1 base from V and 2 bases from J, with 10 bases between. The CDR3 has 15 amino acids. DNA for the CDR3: TGTGCCAGCAGTTTAGGCCAAACACCCACAGATACGCAGTATTTT. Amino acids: CASSLGQTPTDTQYF.

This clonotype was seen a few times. The CDR3 nucleotides read TGTGCCAGCAGTTTAGACCTAATGATAGCCAAAAACATTCAGTACTTC. Translation: CASSLDLMIAKNIQYF. The chain joins TRBV12-3 or TRBV12-4 to TRBJ2-4; unclear D gene. Trimming pared 1 base from V and 0 bases from J, leaving 10 bases between. This CDR3 has 16 amino acids.

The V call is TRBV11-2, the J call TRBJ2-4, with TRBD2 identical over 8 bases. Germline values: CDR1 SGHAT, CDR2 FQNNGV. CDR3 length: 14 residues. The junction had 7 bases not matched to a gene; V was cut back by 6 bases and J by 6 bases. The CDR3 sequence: CASSTPGGRNIQYF. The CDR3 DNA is TGTGCCAGCAGTACGCCGGGGGGGCGAAACATTCAGTACTTC.

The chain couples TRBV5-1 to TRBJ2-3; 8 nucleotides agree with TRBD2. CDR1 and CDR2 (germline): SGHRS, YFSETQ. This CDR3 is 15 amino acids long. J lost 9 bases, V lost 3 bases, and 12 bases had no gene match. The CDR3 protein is CASSSDGGGRMTQYF. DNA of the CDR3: TGCGCCAGCAGCTCTGATGGGGGCGGGAGGATGACGCAGTATTTT.

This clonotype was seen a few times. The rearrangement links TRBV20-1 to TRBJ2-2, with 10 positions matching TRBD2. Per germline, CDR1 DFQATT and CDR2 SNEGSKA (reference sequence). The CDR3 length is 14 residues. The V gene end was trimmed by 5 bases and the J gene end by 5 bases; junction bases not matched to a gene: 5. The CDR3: CSAPGLARTGELFF. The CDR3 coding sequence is TGCAGTGCTCCGGGACTAGCGCGGACCGGGGAGCTGTTTTTT.

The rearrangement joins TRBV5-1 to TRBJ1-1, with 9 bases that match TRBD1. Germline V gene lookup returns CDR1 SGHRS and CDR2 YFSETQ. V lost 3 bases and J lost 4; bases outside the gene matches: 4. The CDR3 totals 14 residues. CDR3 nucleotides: TGCGCCAGCAGCTCGGGACAGGGAGTCACTGAAGCTTTCTTT. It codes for CASSSGQGVTEAFF.